Listed below are T cell receptor beta chains from one sample, sequenced in a study of post-analysis software for immune sequencing data. TCRdb reprocessed the PCR reads with MiXCR, giving one entry per CDR3 protein. The sample carries roughly 400,000 distinct CDR3 sequences, about 39% recorded once. The sequenced material came from blood. The source of these receptors is a girl aged 2-10 years with multiple sclerosis. Both conserved end residues are part of each CDR3. The D gene is left open where the match is weak. Size values are once, few and many counts, or a class for expanded clones, and some rows have none.

V gene	clone size	D gene	J gene	CDR3 DNA	CDR3 protein
TRBV24-1	few	TRBD1	TRBJ2-3	TGTGCCACCAGTGAGACAGGGTGGAACACGCAGTATTTT	CATSETGWNTQYF
TRBV11-2	few	.	TRBJ1-5	TGTGCCAGCAGCTCTCAACCCTATAGCAATCAGCCCCAGCATTTT	CASSSQPYSNQPQHF
TRBV4-1	few	.	TRBJ1-5	TGCGCCAGCAGCCAAGCCGGGACATCCAATCAGCCCCAGCATTTT	CASSQAGTSNQPQHF
TRBV6-5	few	.	TRBJ2-3	TGTGCCAGCACCCACCGGGACCGAAGCACAGATACGCAGTATTTT	CASTHRDRSTDTQYF
TRBV9	few	.	TRBJ1-2	TGTGCCAGCAGCGTAGACCTTCTAGCTAACTATGGCTACACCTTC	CASSVDLLANYGYTF
TRBV5-1	.	TRBD2	TRBJ2-3	TGCGCCAGCAGATCTAGCGGGGGGGCCGTTGCAGATACGCAGTATTTT	CASRSSGGAVADTQYF
TRBV7-9	.	.	TRBJ2-2	TGTGCCAGCAGGCTTGAGGGAGCACACACCGGGGAGCTGTTTTTT	CASRLEGAHTGELFF
TRBV6-2/TRBV6-3	.	TRBD1	TRBJ2-7	TGTGCCAGCAGGCTCTGGGACAGGGGGTCCTACGAGCAGTACTTC	CASRLWDRGSYEQYF
TRBV30	few	.	TRBJ1-2	TGTGCCTGGATGAAGGGTCCTCTTGCGAACTATGGCTACACCTTC	CAWMKGPLANYGYTF
TRBV20-1	.	.	TRBJ2-3	TGCAGTGCTAGGGCCTCAATAGGGGATACGCAGTATTTT	CSARASIGDTQYF
TRBV15	.	TRBD2	TRBJ2-1	TGTGCCACCAGCAGTTTTGCGGGGGATGAGCAGTTCTTC	CATSSFAGDEQFF
TRBV4-3	.	TRBD1	TRBJ2-7	TGCGCCAGCAGCCAATTCAGGACAGGACAGGGTGGCGAGCAGTACTTC	CASSQFRTGQGGEQYF
TRBV3-1	few	.	TRBJ1-1	TGTGCCAGCAGCCCAGGCGGCAGGAACACTGAAGCTTTCTTT	CASSPGGRNTEAFF
TRBV2	.	TRBD2	TRBJ2-7	TGTGTCAGCCATAGGGACTACGACTACGAGCAGTACTTC	CVSHRDYDYEQYF
TRBV5-1	.	.	TRBJ1-2	TGCGCCAGCAGCTTATCATCCCGGACCTATGGCTACACCTTC	CASSLSSRTYGYTF
TRBV12-3/TRBV12-4	.	.	TRBJ1-2	TGTGCCAGCAGCATTAGGGGCTATGGCTACACCTTC	CASSIRGYGYTF
TRBV5-5	few	.	TRBJ1-5	TGTGCCAGCACCCGTGGGAAGGATCAGCCCCAGCATTTT	CASTRGKDQPQHF
TRBV5-1	.	.	TRBJ2-6	TGCGCCAGCAGCTTGACTCTGCCGGGGGCCAACGTCCTGACTTTC	CASSLTLPGANVLTF
TRBV18	.	.	TRBJ2-1	TGTGCCAGCTCACGAGAGAGTAGCTCCTACAATGAGCAGTTCTTC	CASSRESSSYNEQFF
TRBV5-5	.	.	TRBJ2-2	TGTGCCAGCAGCTTGACTTTTCCGAACACCGGGGAGCTGTTTTTT	CASSLTFPNTGELFF
TRBV7-2	.	TRBD1	TRBJ1-1	TGTGCCAGCAGCCACGACAGGGCGTCCACTGAAGCTTTCTTT	CASSHDRASTEAFF
TRBV11-2	.	.	TRBJ1-6	TGTGCCAGCAGCTGGCGACAGCTACCTAATTCACCCCTCCACTTT	CASSWRQLPNSPLHF